This T cell receptor beta chain derives from a study of Ad26.COV2.S vaccination and SARS-CoV-2 variants. Whole-study context: As a participant in COV1001, the donor was in the Ad26.COV2.S trial arm.

The method was immunoSEQ multiplex PCR; TCRdb's version includes in-frame clones alone and lacks a portion of them. In the table there are about 470,000 clones, about 92% of which are singletons. Treatment noted: 19 received Ad26.COV2.S at low or high dose, single or two shots; roughly five received placebo; per-sample allocation not given. The samples date from day 63 after the first vaccine or placebo injection. V shed 4 bases and J shed 1 base, with 7 bases lying between them. The V gene's germline CDR1 is LNHDA and CDR2 SQIVND (reference sequence). The CDR3 totals 13 residues. Here the sequenced sample was peripheral blood, taken in a trial of Ad26.COV2.S vaccine versus placebo. This receptor was taken from a person aged 18-65 years who received the Ad26.COV2.S COVID-19 vaccine or a placebo. The chain has TRBV19 and TRBJ1-1; no reliable D call. CDR3 nucleotides: TGTGCCAGTAGTACGCTACGGAACACTGAAGCTTTCTTT. Its translation is CASSTLRNTEAFF.